What follows describes a single TCR beta chain. Its matching antigen is unknown. The ends were cut back, 6 bases at V and 4 bases at J, with 10 bases in the middle. There are 13 residues in the CDR3. The record originates from a study of T cell responses to AZD1222 COVID-19 vaccine. Regarding the study as a whole: The sample set comprised mostly white British donors with more females, and clonal diversity was possibly underestimated. The study reported that nearly half of spike-specific TCRs target unmutated variant regions. Only a handful of AZD1222 recipients were seropositive at baseline.

Generated by immunoSEQ multiplex PCR, the TCRdb table keeps only in-frame clones and is missing some. The sample contains about 150,000 clones, approximately 91% of which appear only once. Second doses at about 4 or about 12 weeks were pooled. The sequence was collected from an adult who received the AZD1222 COVID-19 vaccine. The sequenced sample was peripheral blood, obtained 28 days after the second AZD1222 dose. This chain uses TRBV12-3 or TRBV12-4 with TRBJ1-3, with D hard to call. CDR3 protein: CASSSQEGNTIYF. CDR3 nucleotide sequence: TGTGCCAGCAGCTCTCAGGAAGGAAACACCATATATTTT.